This passage covers 10 T cell receptor beta chains from one sample sequenced in a study of blood T cell repertoires in COVID-19. Libraries were prepared by immunoSEQ multiplex PCR; TCRdb keeps only in-frame clonotypes and omits some of them. The table shows fewer than 90,000 clones, with roughly 88% occurring only once. Sequencing was performed on peripheral blood. Receptors originate from a man younger than 40 with acute or convalescent COVID-19.

The genes are TRBV10-3 and TRBJ1-2; 8 bases line up with TRBD1. The CDR3 totals 12 residues. V lost 7 bases and J lost 4; bases outside the gene matches: 2. CDR1 and CDR2 from the germline V gene are ENHRY and SYGVKD. The CDR3 sequence: CAITGTGYGYTF. The CDR3 DNA is TGTGCCATCACCGGGACAGGCTATGGCTACACCTTC.

This clone was counted many times. Other DNA sequences from this sample encode an identical CDR3 as well. The chain is built from TRBV18 and TRBJ2-7, with 9 positions matching TRBD2. This CDR3 has 15 amino acids. The germline V gene has CDR1 KGHSH and CDR2 LQKENI. Losses at the gene ends were 2 bases for V and 2 bases for J; bases not matched to a gene: 4. CDR3 residues: CASSPGSGRTYEQYF. CDR3 DNA: TGTGCCAGCTCACCAGGAAGCGGGAGGACCTACGAGCAGTACTTC.

The count of this clone is one. The CDR3 loop is CASSDSRDSPLHF. The CDR3 DNA follows: TGTGCCAGCAGTGACTCGAGGGATTCACCCCTCCACTTT. This chain connects TRBV6-4 to TRBJ1-6; D unresolved. CDR1 MRHNA and CDR2 SNTAGT come from the germline V gene. The ends were cut back, 0 bases at V and 8 bases at J, with 5 bases in the middle. The CDR3 runs to 13 residues.

This chain links TRBV7-9 with TRBJ2-1; 9 bases align to TRBD1. This CDR3 has 15 amino acids. Losses at the gene ends were 6 bases for V and 5 bases for J; bases not matched to a gene: 8. The V gene's germline CDR1 is SEHNR and CDR2 FQNEAQ (reference sequence). The CDR3 loop is CASSSGQGRDNEQFF. CDR3 DNA: TGTGCCAGCAGTTCCGGACAGGGGCGGGACAATGAGCAGTTCTTC.

This chain joins TRBV5-1 and TRBJ2-5; TRBD2 matches 8 bases. The CDR3 consists of 13 residues. J gave up 4 bases and V 2 bases, and 1 base lay outside the gene matches. CDR1 and CDR2 from the germline V gene are SGHRS and YFSETQ. This chain's CDR3 is CASSFTSGETQYF. The DNA of the CDR3 is TGCGCCAGCAGCTTCACTAGCGGAGAGACCCAGTACTTC.

This chain connects TRBV7-2 to TRBJ2-3; weak D call: TRBD2 (5 bases). The ends were cut back, 4 bases at V and 1 base at J, with 12 bases in the middle. Germline loops: CDR1 SGHTA, CDR2 FQGNSA. CDR3 length: 15 amino acids. CDR3: CASSSGGHGTDTQYF. The CDR3 nucleotides are TGTGCCAGCAGCTCCGGAGGTCACGGCACAGATACGCAGTATTTT. Together with reference TRBV7-2 and TRBJ2-3, the CDR3 gives the full variable domain: GAGVSQSPSNKVTEKGKDVELRCDPISGHTALYWYRQSLGQGLEFLIYFQGNSAPDKSGLPSDRFSAERTGGSVSTLTIQRTQQEDSAVYLCASSSGGHGTDTQYFGPGTRLTVL.

This sequence joins TRBV3-1 (or the pseudogene TRBV3-2) and TRBJ2-1; D is possibly TRBD2 (6 bases). The CDR3 has 17 amino acids. Trimming stripped 1 base from V and 5 bases from J, with 18 bases between. Germline-derived CDR1 and CDR2 are LGHDT and YNNKEL (reference sequence). The chain's CDR3 is CASSQGGGKVWNNEQFF. DNA for the CDR3: TGTGCCAGCAGCCAAGGGGGAGGTAAAGTGTGGAACAATGAGCAGTTCTTC.

The rearrangement uses TRBV28 and TRBJ1-3; 7 positions agree with TRBD1. This CDR3 is 15 amino acids long. Germline V CDR1 and CDR2: MDHEN, SYDVKM. Unmatched junction bases numbered 8, after V lost 5 bases and J lost 4 bases. The CDR3 DNA reads TGTGCCAGCAGTCATCCGACAGGGCTCGGAAACACCATATATTTT. Protein: CASSHPTGLGNTIYF.

V is TRBV6-2 or TRBV6-3 and J is TRBJ1-5; D unresolved. The CDR3 is made up of 14 amino acids. Germline V gene sequence: CDR1 MNHEY, CDR2 SVGEGT. Trimming took off 0 bases at V and 7 bases at J, with 10 bases between the two ends. In DNA form, the CDR3 reads TGTGCCAGCAGTTACTCTTGGAGTTGGCAGCCCCAGCATTTT. It yields the protein CASSYSWSWQPQHF.

The J gene is TRBJ2-7, the V gene TRBV13, with D possibly matching TRBD1 (6 bases). V shed 4 bases and J shed 0 bases, with 25 bases lying between them. Germline assignment: CDR1 PRHDT and CDR2 FYEKMQ (reference sequence). This CDR3 region has 19 residues. The CDR3 spells CASSYLRGQPAQSSYEQYF. CDR3 nucleotide sequence: TGTGCCAGCAGCTATCTCCGTGGACAGCCCGCTCAGAGCTCCTACGAGCAGTACTTC. The complete variable domain, with remaining parts taken from reference TRBV13 and TRBJ2-7, reads AAGVIQSPRHLIKEKRETATLKCYPIPRHDTVYWYQQGPGQDPQFLISFYEKMQSDKGSIPDRFSAQQFSDYHSELNMSSLELGDSALYFCASSYLRGQPAQSSYEQYFGPGTRLTVT.